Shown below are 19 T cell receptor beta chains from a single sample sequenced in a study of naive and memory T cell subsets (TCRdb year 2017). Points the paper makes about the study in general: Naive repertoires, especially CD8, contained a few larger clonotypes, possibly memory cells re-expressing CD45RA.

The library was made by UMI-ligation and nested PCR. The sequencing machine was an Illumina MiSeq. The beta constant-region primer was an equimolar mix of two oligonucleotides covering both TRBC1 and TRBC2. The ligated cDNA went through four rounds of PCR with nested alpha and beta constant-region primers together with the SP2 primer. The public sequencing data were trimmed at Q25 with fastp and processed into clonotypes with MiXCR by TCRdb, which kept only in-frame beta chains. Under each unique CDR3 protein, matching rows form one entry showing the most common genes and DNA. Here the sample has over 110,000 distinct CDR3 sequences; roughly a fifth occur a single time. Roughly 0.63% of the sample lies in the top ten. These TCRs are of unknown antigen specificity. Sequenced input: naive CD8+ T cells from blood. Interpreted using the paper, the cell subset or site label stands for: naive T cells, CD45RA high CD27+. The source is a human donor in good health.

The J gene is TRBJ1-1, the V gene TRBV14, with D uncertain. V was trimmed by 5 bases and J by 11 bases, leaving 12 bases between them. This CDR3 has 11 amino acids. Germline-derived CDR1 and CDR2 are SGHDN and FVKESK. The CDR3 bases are TGTGCCAGCAGCTACGGGCCGGTGGCTTTCTTT. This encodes CASSYGPVAFF.

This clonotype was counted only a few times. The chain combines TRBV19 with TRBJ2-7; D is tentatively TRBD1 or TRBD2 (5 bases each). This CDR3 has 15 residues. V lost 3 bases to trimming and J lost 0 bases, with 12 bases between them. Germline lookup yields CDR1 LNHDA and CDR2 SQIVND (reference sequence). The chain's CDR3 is CASSIDGANSYEQYF. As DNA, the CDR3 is TGTGCCAGTAGTATTGACGGGGCGAACTCCTACGAGCAGTACTTC.

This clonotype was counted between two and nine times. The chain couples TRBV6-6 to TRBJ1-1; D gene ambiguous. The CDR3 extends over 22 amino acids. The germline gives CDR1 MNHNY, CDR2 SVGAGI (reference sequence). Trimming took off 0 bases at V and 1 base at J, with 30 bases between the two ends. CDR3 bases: TGTGCCAGCAGTTACTCGAGTCCCTCGGAAAGCCCCATTAGCTCAGCGAACACTGAAGCTTTCTTT. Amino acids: CASSYSSPSESPISSANTEAFF.

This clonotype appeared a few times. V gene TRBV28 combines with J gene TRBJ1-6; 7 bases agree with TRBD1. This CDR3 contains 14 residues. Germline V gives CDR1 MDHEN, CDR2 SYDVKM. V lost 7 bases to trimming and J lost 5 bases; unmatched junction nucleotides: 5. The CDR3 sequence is CASTRQGDNSPLHF. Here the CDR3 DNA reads TGTGCCAGCACCCGACAGGGAGATAATTCACCCCTCCACTTT.

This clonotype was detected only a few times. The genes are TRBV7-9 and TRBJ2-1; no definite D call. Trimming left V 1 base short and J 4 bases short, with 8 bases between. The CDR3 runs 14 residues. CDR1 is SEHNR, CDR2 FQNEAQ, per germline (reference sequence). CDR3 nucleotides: TGTGCCAGCAGCTTAGAGGTGGCTTACAATGAGCAGTTCTTC. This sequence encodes CASSLEVAYNEQFF.

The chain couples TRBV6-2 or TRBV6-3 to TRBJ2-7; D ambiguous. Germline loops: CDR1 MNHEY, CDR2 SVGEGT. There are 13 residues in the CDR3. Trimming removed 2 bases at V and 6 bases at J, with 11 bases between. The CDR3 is CASSYLLRGEQYF. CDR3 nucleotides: TGTGCCAGCAGTTACCTCCTCCGAGGCGAGCAGTACTTC.

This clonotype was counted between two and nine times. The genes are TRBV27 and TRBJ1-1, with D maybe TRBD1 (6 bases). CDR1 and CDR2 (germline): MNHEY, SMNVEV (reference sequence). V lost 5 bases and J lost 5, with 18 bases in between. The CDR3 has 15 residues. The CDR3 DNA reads TGTGCCAGCAGTATACAACAGGGCCACGTAACTGAAGCTTTCTTT. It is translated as CASSIQQGHVTEAFF.

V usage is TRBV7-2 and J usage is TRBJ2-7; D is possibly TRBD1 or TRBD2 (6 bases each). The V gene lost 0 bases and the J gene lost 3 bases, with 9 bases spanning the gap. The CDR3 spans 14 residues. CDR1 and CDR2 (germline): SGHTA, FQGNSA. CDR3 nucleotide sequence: TGTGCCAGCAGCTTAGCCGGGGGCGACTACGAGCAGTACTTC. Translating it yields CASSLAGGDYEQYF. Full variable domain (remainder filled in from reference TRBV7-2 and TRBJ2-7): GAGVSQSPSNKVTEKGKDVELRCDPISGHTALYWYRQSLGQGLEFLIYFQGNSAPDKSGLPSDRFSAERTGGSVSTLTIQRTQQEDSAVYLCASSLAGGDYEQYFGPGTRLTVT.

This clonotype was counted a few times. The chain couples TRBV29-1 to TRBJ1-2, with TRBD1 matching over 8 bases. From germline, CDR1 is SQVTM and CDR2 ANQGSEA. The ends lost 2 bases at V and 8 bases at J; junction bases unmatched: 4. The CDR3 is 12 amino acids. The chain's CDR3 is CSVEQGAQGYTF. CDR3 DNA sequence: TGCAGCGTTGAACAGGGGGCGCAGGGCTACACCTTC.

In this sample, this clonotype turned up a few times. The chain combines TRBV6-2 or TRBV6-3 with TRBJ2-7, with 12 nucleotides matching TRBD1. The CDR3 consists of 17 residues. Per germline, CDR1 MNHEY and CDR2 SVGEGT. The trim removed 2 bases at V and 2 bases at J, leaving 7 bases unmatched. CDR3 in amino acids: CASSYTTGQGAAYEQYF. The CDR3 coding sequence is TGTGCCAGCAGTTACACAACGGGACAGGGGGCGGCCTACGAGCAGTACTTC.

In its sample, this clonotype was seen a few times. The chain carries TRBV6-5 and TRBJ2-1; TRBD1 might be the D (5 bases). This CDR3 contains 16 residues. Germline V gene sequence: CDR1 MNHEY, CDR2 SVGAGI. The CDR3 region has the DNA TGTGTAACCCAAAGAACCCCGGACCCGCAGGGCAATGAGCAGTTCTTC. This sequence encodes CVTQRTPDPQGNEQFF.

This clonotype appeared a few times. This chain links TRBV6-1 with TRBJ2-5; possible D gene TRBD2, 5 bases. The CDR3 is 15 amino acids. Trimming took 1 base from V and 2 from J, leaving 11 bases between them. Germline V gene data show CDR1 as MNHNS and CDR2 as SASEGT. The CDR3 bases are TGTGCCAGCAGTGAAGGGCCGGGGTATCAAGAGACCCAGTACTTC. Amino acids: CASSEGPGYQETQYF.

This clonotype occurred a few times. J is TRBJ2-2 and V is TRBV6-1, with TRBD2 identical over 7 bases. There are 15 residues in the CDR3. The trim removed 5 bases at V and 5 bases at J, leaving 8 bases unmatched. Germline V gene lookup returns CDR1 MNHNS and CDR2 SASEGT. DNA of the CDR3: TGTGCCAGCAGTCTGGCGGGAGTTGAGACCGGGGAGCTGTTTTTT. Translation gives CASSLAGVETGELFF.

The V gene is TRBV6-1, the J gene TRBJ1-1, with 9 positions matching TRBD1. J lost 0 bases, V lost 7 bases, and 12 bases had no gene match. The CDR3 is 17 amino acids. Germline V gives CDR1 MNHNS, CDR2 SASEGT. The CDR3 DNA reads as TGTGCCAGCATCCCGACAGGGGGGGCACAGGTGAACACTGAAGCTTTCTTT. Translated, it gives CASIPTGGAQVNTEAFF.

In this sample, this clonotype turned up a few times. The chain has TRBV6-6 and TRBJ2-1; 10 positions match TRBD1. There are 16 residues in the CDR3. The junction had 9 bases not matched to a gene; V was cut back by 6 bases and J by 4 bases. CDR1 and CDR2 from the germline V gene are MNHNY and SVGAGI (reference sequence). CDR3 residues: CASSLGRQGAYNEQFF. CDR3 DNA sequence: TGTGCCAGCAGCCTCGGTAGACAGGGGGCTTACAATGAGCAGTTCTTC.

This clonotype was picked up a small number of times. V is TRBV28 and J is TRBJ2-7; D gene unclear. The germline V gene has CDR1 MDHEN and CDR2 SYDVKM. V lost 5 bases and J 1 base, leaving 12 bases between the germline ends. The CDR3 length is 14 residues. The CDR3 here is CASSLRETSYEQYF. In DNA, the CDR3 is TGTGCCAGCAGTCTACGAGAGACATCCTACGAGCAGTACTTC. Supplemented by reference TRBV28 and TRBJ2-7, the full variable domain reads DVKVTQSSRYLVKRTGEKVFLECVQDMDHENMFWYRQDPGLGLRLIYFSYDVKMKEKGDIPEGYSVSREKKERFSLILESASTNQTSMYLCASSLRETSYEQYFGPGTRLTVT.

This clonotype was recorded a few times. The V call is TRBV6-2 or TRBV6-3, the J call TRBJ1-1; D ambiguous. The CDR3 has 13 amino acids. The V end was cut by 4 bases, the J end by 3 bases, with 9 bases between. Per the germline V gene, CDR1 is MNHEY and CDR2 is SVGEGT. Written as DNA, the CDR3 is TGTGCCAGCAGTTCGACTGGCTACACTGAAGCTTTCTTT. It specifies CASSSTGYTEAFF.

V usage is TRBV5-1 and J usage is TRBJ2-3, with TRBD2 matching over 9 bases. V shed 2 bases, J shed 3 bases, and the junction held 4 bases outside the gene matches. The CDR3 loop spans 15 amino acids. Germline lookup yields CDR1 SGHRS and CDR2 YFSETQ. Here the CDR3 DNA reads TGCGCCAGCAGCTTCTCTAGCGGGGCAACAGATACGCAGTATTTT. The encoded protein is CASSFSSGATDTQYF. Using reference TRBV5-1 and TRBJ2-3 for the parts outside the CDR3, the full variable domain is KAGVTQTPRYLIKTRGQQVTLSCSPISGHRSVSWYQQTPGQGLQFLFEYFSETQRNKGNFPGRFSGRQFSNSRSEMNVSTLELGDSALYLCASSFSSGATDTQYFGPGTRLTVL.

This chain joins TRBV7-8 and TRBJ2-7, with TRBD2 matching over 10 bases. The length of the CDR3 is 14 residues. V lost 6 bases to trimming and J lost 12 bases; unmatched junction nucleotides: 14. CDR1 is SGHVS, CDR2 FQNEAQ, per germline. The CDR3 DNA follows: TGTGCCAGCAGGGGGTGGGCTAGCGGGGGCTTTATGTACTTC. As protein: CASRGWASGGFMYF.